This is a list of T cell receptor beta chains from one sample in a study of cytomegalovirus exposure and HLA in healthy donors. Assay used: immunoSEQ multiplex PCR; TCRdb lists only in-frame clones, some missing. Altogether roughly 150,000 clones are present, approximately 96% being singletons, with the ten largest covering 0.8% to 0.95%. Sequenced input: PBMCs. The receptors shown here come from a young woman in good health and CMV-seronegative. CDR3s include the opening cysteine and the closing phenylalanine or tryptophan. A D gene is named only where the DNA matches it firmly. Rows may omit the clone size; those that give it use once, few, many or a size class.

len	j_gene	abundance	d_gene	v_gene	CDR3nt	CDR3aa
14	TRBJ2-7	-	TRBD1	TRBV2	TGTGCCAGCAGCCGGGACAGGGCAGGAGTGGAGCAGTACTTC	CASSRDRAGVEQYF
16	TRBJ2-2	once	-	TRBV7-3	TGTGCCAGCAGCCCGTCGGGACTCCCGAACACCGGGGAGCTGTTTTTT	CASSPSGLPNTGELFF
17	TRBJ2-2	-	TRBD2	TRBV10-2	TGCGCCAGCAGGGGGACGGGGGGATGGGCGAACACCGGGGAGCTGTTTTTT	CASRGTGGWANTGELFF
12	TRBJ2-1	-	-	TRBV7-2	TGTGCCAGCAGCCCAGCGAACAATGAGCAGTTCTTC	CASSPANNEQFF
14	TRBJ2-3	-	TRBD2	TRBV6-1	TGTGCCAGCAGTGAACATAGCGGGAGTGATACGCAGTATTTT	CASSEHSGSDTQYF
14	TRBJ2-2	-	-	TRBV2	TGTGCCAGCAGTGAACAGGGACTCACCGGGGAGCTGTTTTTT	CASSEQGLTGELFF
15	TRBJ2-2	-	TRBD1	TRBV11-3	TGTGCCAGCAGCGGGACAGGGCTCGACACCGGGGAGCTGTTTTTT	CASSGTGLDTGELFF
12	TRBJ2-1	-	-	TRBV7-9	TGTGCCAGCAGCTTAGCGCGGAGCGAGCAGTTCTTC	CASSLARSEQFF
17	TRBJ1-2	-	TRBD1	TRBV18	TGTGCCAGCTCACCAGGGCGCACCGGGACAGGGACAAGTGGCTACACCTTC	CASSPGRTGTGTSGYTF
15	TRBJ1-2	-	TRBD1	TRBV19	TGTGCCAGTAGTCCCCCGGACAGGGGATTGGGTGGCTACACCTTC	CASSPPDRGLGGYTF
14	TRBJ2-7	-	TRBD1	TRBV5-1	TGCGCCAGCAGCTTGGTGGGACAGGGCTACGAGCAGTACTTC	CASSLVGQGYEQYF
12	TRBJ2-1	-	TRBD2	TRBV9	TGTGCCAGCAGCAAAAGCGGGAGTGAGCAGTTCTTC	CASSKSGSEQFF
16	TRBJ2-3	-	TRBD2	TRBV5-1	TGCGCCAGCACCCTAGTGTGGGGACTAGAGGCCGGTACGCAGTATTTT	CASTLVWGLEAGTQYF
16	TRBJ1-1	-	-	TRBV7-9	TGTGCCAGCAGCTTAATAAGGGACTACATGAACACTGAAGCTTTCTTT	CASSLIRDYMNTEAFF
11	TRBJ2-7	-	-	TRBV5-6	TGTGCCAGCAGCTTCGGCTACGAGCAGTACTTC	CASSFGYEQYF
11	TRBJ1-2	-	-	TRBV6-1	TGTGCCAGCAGTGAACTGGGGGGGCAGCCCTTC	CASSELGGQPF
14	TRBJ1-5	-	TRBD1	TRBV15	TGTGCCACCAGCAGTGAGGGGGCCTCGAGTCCCCAGCATTTT	CATSSEGASSPQHF
14	TRBJ2-1	-	TRBD2	TRBV18	TGTGCCAGCTCACCGACTAGCGGGGTTTGGGAGCAGTTCTTC	CASSPTSGVWEQFF
16	TRBJ1-6	-	-	TRBV9	TGTGCCAGCAGCGCCTCCCCAGGAGGTTATAATTCACCCCTCCACTTT	CASSASPGGYNSPLHF
14	TRBJ2-7	-	-	TRBV5-6	TGTGCCAGCAGCCCCCCCGGGAACGCCTACGAGCAGTACTTC	CASSPPGNAYEQYF
14	TRBJ2-5	-	-	TRBV5-1	TGCGCCAGCAGCTTCTCCAGGGGTGGTGAGACCCAGTACTTC	CASSFSRGGETQYF
13	TRBJ1-1	-	-	TRBV18	TGTGCCAGCTCACCAAAGCCGGACACTGAAGCTTTCTTT	CASSPKPDTEAFF
15	TRBJ2-5	-	-	TRBV9	TGTGCCAGCAGCGTAGGCCTACTAGACCAAGAGACCCAGTACTTC	CASSVGLLDQETQYF
15	TRBJ1-2	-	-	TRBV2	TGTGCCAGCACCGAAGCCGGGTCCCCTAACTATGGCTACACCTTC	CASTEAGSPNYGYTF
14	TRBJ1-2	-	TRBD1	TRBV7-9	TGTGCCAGCAGCCTAGACAGGGCAGGAGATGGCTACACCTTC	CASSLDRAGDGYTF
15	TRBJ1-6	once	-	TRBV6-1	TGTGCCAGCAGTGTTACACAGACAGTCAATTCACCCCTCCACTTT	CASSVTQTVNSPLHF
15	TRBJ2-7	-	TRBD1	TRBV19	TGTGCCAGTAGTAGACCGGGACAGGGAACATACGAGCAGTACTTC	CASSRPGQGTYEQYF